These 30 T cell receptor beta chains were all obtained from the same sample, sequenced in a study of T cells after yellow fever vaccination. TCRdb reanalysed the 5' RACE reads using MiXCR and keeps one entry per CDR3 protein. Of some 600,000 distinct CDR3 sequences listed, roughly 17% are singletons. The sequencing here drew on PBMCs, taken more than 4 days after the first yellow fever vaccination. These receptors were taken from a man younger than 30 who received the YFV17D yellow fever vaccine.

The sample holds many counts of this clonotype. The rearrangement uses TRBV4-3 and TRBJ1-5; D remains unclear. Germline V gene data show CDR1 as LGHNA and CDR2 as YSLEER. The CDR3 has 15 amino acids. The V gene lost 0 bases and the J gene lost 0 bases, with 6 bases spanning the gap. The CDR3: CASSQDRYSNQPQHF. The CDR3 coding sequence is TGCGCCAGCAGCCAAGATCGGTATAGCAATCAGCCCCAGCATTTT.

The chain carries TRBV2 and TRBJ2-2, with D possibly being TRBD2 (6 bases). The CDR3 extends over 13 amino acids. The ends were cut back, 10 bases at V and 5 bases at J, with 14 bases in the middle. Germline-derived CDR1 and CDR2 are SNHLY and FYNNEI. This CDR3 reads CATRLEMTGELFF. The CDR3 DNA follows: TGTGCCACCCGACTAGAGATGACCGGGGAGCTGTTTTTT.

This clonotype was counted only a few times. The V call is TRBV6-6, the J call TRBJ1-5; 7 bases map to TRBD1. This CDR3 has 13 residues. Germline CDR1 is MNHNY and CDR2 is SVGAGI (reference sequence). Trimming cost V 6 bases and J 6 bases; bases outside gene matches: 5. The CDR3 reads CASRRGLAQPQHF. CDR3 DNA sequence: TGTGCCAGCAGAAGGGGGCTGGCTCAGCCCCAGCATTTT.

There are many counts of this clonotype. The chain uses TRBV7-8 and TRBJ2-1; TRBD2 agrees at 10 bases. From germline, CDR1 is SGHVS and CDR2 FQNEAQ. This CDR3 contains 17 residues. Trimming took 0 bases from V and 4 from J; bases not matched to a gene: 6. The CDR3 DNA follows: TGTGCCAGCAGCTTAGCAGCGGGGGGGTTGCTTTACAATGAGCAGTTCTTC. Encoded protein: CASSLAAGGLLYNEQFF.

This clonotype was seen a handful of times. V is TRBV24-1 and J is TRBJ2-1; 15 bases match TRBD2. V lost 3 bases, J lost 0 bases, and 5 bases stayed unmatched. CDR1 and CDR2 (germline): KGHDR, SFDVKD. This CDR3 spans 19 amino acids. In nucleotides, the CDR3 is TGTGCCACCAGTGATCCCGGGACTAGCGGGGGGAGCTCCTACAATGAGCAGTTCTTC. Translation gives CATSDPGTSGGSSYNEQFF.

This clonotype was observed a handful of times. The chain combines TRBV15 with TRBJ1-5; D remains unclear. V shed 0 bases and J shed 9 bases, with 6 bases lying between them. Germline V gives CDR1 LNHNV, CDR2 YYDKDF (reference sequence). The CDR3 totals 12 residues. As DNA, the CDR3 is TGTGCCACCAGCAGAGACCAACGGCCCCAGCATTTT. Protein: CATSRDQRPQHF.

V gene TRBV12-5 combines with J gene TRBJ1-1; D gene uncertain. Germline V lookup: CDR1 LGHNT, CDR2 FRNRAP. The V end lost 1 base, the J end lost 1 base, and 1 base lay between the germline ends. This CDR3 is built from 12 residues. In DNA form, the CDR3 reads TGTGCTAGTGGTTTGGGGAACACTGAAGCTTTCTTT. It yields the protein CASGLGNTEAFF.

The gene calls are TRBV4-3 and TRBJ1-2; D remains unclear. Deletions cut 0 bases from V and 4 bases from J, with 9 bases between. The length of the CDR3 is 14 residues. CDR1 and CDR2 (germline): LGHNA, YSLEER. CDR3 loop: CASSQEYEIYGYTF. CDR3 sequence (DNA): TGCGCCAGCAGCCAAGAATACGAAATCTATGGCTACACCTTC.

This chain uses TRBV7-2 with TRBJ2-7; maybe TRBD1 (5 bases). Germline V gives CDR1 SGHTA, CDR2 FQGNSA. The V and J ends lost 7 bases and 4 bases respectively, with 14 bases between them. This CDR3 has 13 amino acids. The CDR3 loop reads CASNPHPGYEQYF. The CDR3 coding sequence is TGTGCCAGCAACCCCCACCCAGGGTACGAGCAGTACTTC.

V is TRBV11-2 and J is TRBJ2-7, with D tentatively TRBD2 (5 bases). The CDR3 has 16 amino acids. Between the trimmed V and J ends, which lost 5 bases and 0 bases, there was a span of 17 bases. Looked up from germline, CDR1 is SGHAT and CDR2 is FQNNGV. The CDR3 region is CASSLTRVGSSYEQYF. For the CDR3, the DNA is TGTGCCAGCAGCCTTACCCGGGTAGGGAGCTCCTACGAGCAGTACTTC.

V usage is TRBV4-1 and J usage is TRBJ1-2; TRBD1 agrees at 9 bases. Trimming at V came to 7 bases and at J to 8 bases, leaving 17 bases not matched to a gene. The CDR3 runs 16 residues. Looked up from germline, CDR1 is MGHRA and CDR2 is YSYEKL. CDR3 DNA: TGCGCCAGCAATCGGCGACAGGGGGGAGAAGTCTACGGCTACACCTTC. It is translated as CASNRRQGGEVYGYTF.

The V gene is TRBV2, the J gene TRBJ1-5; perhaps TRBD1 as D (6 bases). Trimming cost V 7 bases and J 4 bases, with 11 bases left between them. This CDR3 region has 13 residues. Germline V gene data show CDR1 as SNHLY and CDR2 as FYNNEI. The CDR3 loop is CASKGTPNQPQHF. The CDR3 DNA follows: TGTGCCAGCAAGGGGACACCGAATCAGCCCCAGCATTTT.

The rearrangement links TRBV9 to TRBJ2-3, with 9 bases identical to TRBD2. CDR3 length: 19 amino acids. Germline CDR1 and CDR2: SGDLS and YYNGEE. V was pared by 0 bases and J by 0 bases, with 11 bases of the junction left unmatched. The CDR3 DNA reads TGTGCCAGCAGCGTAGGCCTAGCGGGAATAGGGACAAGCACAGATACGCAGTATTTT. Protein sequence: CASSVGLAGIGTSTDTQYF.

This clonotype was seen a handful of times. The V call is TRBV5-1, the J call TRBJ2-1, with 13 bases aligning to TRBD2. CDR1 is SGHRS, CDR2 YFSETQ, per germline. The CDR3 runs 17 residues. Trimming took 4 bases from V and 3 from J; bases not matched to a gene: 7. CDR3 nucleotide sequence: TGCGCCAGCAGCCCTACTAGCGGGGGGGCTGGCTACAATGAGCAGTTCTTC. This encodes CASSPTSGGAGYNEQFF. The full variable domain, its missing parts supplied by reference TRBV5-1 and TRBJ2-1, is KAGVTQTPRYLIKTRGQQVTLSCSPISGHRSVSWYQQTPGQGLQFLFEYFSETQRNKGNFPGRFSGRQFSNSRSEMNVSTLELGDSALYLCASSPTSGGAGYNEQFFGPGTRLTVL.

This clonotype was detected a few times. The chain combines TRBV7-2 with TRBJ1-5; weak D call: TRBD1 (5 bases). The CDR3 has 14 residues. The V gene's germline CDR1 is SGHTA and CDR2 FQGNSA. The ends were cut back, 5 bases at V and 7 bases at J, with 15 bases in the middle. The CDR3 nucleotides read TGTGCCAGCAGCCCCTCGGGCAGGGCACAGCCCCAGCATTTT. It specifies CASSPSGRAQPQHF.

The sample holds a few counts of this clonotype. The chain couples TRBV20-1 to TRBJ2-7; a possible D gene is TRBD1 (5 bases). Germline V gene sequence: CDR1 DFQATT, CDR2 SNEGSKA (reference sequence). The V and J ends lost 6 bases and 3 bases respectively, with 18 bases between them. CDR3 length: 14 residues. As DNA, the CDR3 is TGCAGTGCCGAGGACACCCGTGAAAGCTACGAGCAGTACTTC. It is translated as CSAEDTRESYEQYF.

This clonotype was seen more than once but under ten times. The chain links TRBV6-2 or TRBV6-3 to TRBJ2-7, with D unresolved. The germline CDR1 and CDR2 sequences are MNHEY and SVGEGT. Trimming took 0 bases from V and 0 from J, leaving 9 bases between them. The CDR3 length is 15 residues. CDR3 sequence reads: CASSYSIRYSYEQYF. CDR3 nucleotide sequence: TGTGCCAGCAGTTACTCGATAAGGTACTCCTACGAGCAGTACTTC.

The chain links TRBV5-5 to TRBJ2-5; 11 nucleotides match TRBD2. With 5 bases clipped from V and 5 bases from J, the junction kept 17 bases outside the gene matches. From germline, CDR1 is SGHKS and CDR2 YYEKEE (reference sequence). This CDR3 has 18 amino acids. CDR3 DNA: TGTGCCAGCAGATTTCTTCCGGGACTAGCGGAGCCAAGGGAGACCCAGTACTTC. Protein product: CASRFLPGLAEPRETQYF.

This clonotype was detected a few times. The V call is TRBV29-1, the J call TRBJ1-2, with no clear D. The V end lost 1 base, the J end lost 5 bases, and 11 bases lay between the germline ends. Germline CDR1 is SQVTM and CDR2 is ANQGSEA. The CDR3 has 13 residues. CDR3 DNA: TGCAGCGTTGAAGGATTTTCCCAGTATGGCTACACCTTC. Translating gives CSVEGFSQYGYTF.

This chain links TRBV18 with TRBJ2-7; 7 nucleotides match TRBD2. The CDR3 extends over 16 amino acids. V lost 0 bases, J lost 7 bases, and 12 bases stayed unmatched. Germline V CDR1 and CDR2: KGHSH, LQKENI. The CDR3 here is CASSPPSTGAGLEQYF. CDR3 in DNA: TGTGCCAGCTCACCACCTTCAACGGGAGCGGGGCTGGAGCAGTACTTC.

This clonotype was picked up a small number of times. This chain connects TRBV4-3 to TRBJ1-5; D gene uncertain. The CDR3 extends over 16 amino acids. Trimming removed 8 bases from V and 3 bases from J, with 20 bases in between. Germline CDR1 LGHNA, CDR2 YSLEER. CDR3 nucleotides: TGCGCCAGCGGGGTCCTACTCTTAACCACCAATCAGCCCCAGCATTTT. It codes for CASGVLLLTTNQPQHF.

This clonotype was detected only a few times. The CDR3 DNA follows: TGTGCTAGTGGTTGGGGACAGCCCCAAGAGACCCAGTACTTC. Translation: CASGWGQPQETQYF. The V gene is TRBV12-5, the J gene TRBJ2-5; 7 positions agree with TRBD1. From germline, CDR1 is LGHNT and CDR2 FRNRAP. V gave up 4 bases and J gave up 1 base; unmatched junction bases: 3. The CDR3 runs to 14 residues.

The rearrangement uses TRBV12-3 or TRBV12-4 and TRBJ2-7; 7 bases match TRBD1. CDR3 length: 13 residues. The ends lost 3 bases at V and 3 bases at J; junction bases unmatched: 2. The CDR3 DNA sequence: TGTGCCAGCAGTTTCAGGGGGTACTACGAGCAGTACTTC. This sequence encodes CASSFRGYYEQYF.

A word on this clonotype: A read error is possible here, since a much larger clone lies one base away. The chain combines TRBV9 with TRBJ2-5; 11 bases are a match to TRBD1. The CDR3 has 14 amino acids. Germline assignment: CDR1 SGDLS and CDR2 YYNGEE. V lost 4 bases to trimming and J lost 3 bases; unmatched junction nucleotides: 2. The CDR3 DNA reads TGTGCCAGCAGCCAGGGACAGGGGGAAGAGACCCAGTACTTC. Translating gives CASSQGQGEETQYF.

In its sample, this clonotype was seen a few times. V usage is TRBV7-9 and J usage is TRBJ2-6; TRBD1 is a possible D gene (6 bases). Germline CDR1 is SEHNR and CDR2 is FQNEAQ (reference sequence). The germline V and J ends were trimmed by 10 bases and 2 bases, with 9 bases remaining between them. The CDR3 has 13 amino acids. DNA of the CDR3: TGTGCCATATGGACAGCTGGGGCCAACGTCCTGACTTTC. Its translation: CAIWTAGANVLTF.

The rearrangement joins TRBV10-3 to TRBJ2-7; TRBD2 might be the D (6 bases). Trimming pared 0 bases from V and 6 bases from J, leaving 15 bases between. CDR1 ENHRY and CDR2 SYGVKD come from the germline V gene. CDR3 size: 15 residues. The CDR3 nucleotides are TGTGCCATCAGTGAGTCAGCGGGCAGGGTGGGCGAGCAGTACTTC. Residues: CAISESAGRVGEQYF.

The chain combines TRBV29-1 with TRBJ2-2; no clear D. CDR3 size: 15 residues. Trimming pared 5 bases from V and 0 bases from J, leaving 13 bases between. Germline CDR1 and CDR2: SQVTM and ANQGSEA. The CDR3 DNA reads as TGCAGCGTTAGTCGGCGGACCACGAACACCGGGGAGCTGTTTTTT. Translated: CSVSRRTTNTGELFF.

This clonotype was detected only a few times. J is TRBJ2-7 and V is TRBV18; D is perhaps TRBD1 (7 bases). Trimming stripped 6 bases from V and 12 bases from J, with 18 bases between. CDR3 length: 12 residues. Per the germline V gene, CDR1 is KGHSH and CDR2 is LQKENI. The DNA for the CDR3 is TGTGCCAGCTCTTCCCAAGGAGGGACAGCGTACGTC. This sequence encodes CASSSQGGTAYV.

The chain employs TRBV6-2 or TRBV6-3 and TRBJ1-6; 8 nucleotides match TRBD1. The CDR3 loop spans 16 amino acids. Germline V lookup: CDR1 MNHEY, CDR2 SVGEGT. The V gene end was trimmed by 4 bases and the J gene end by 4 bases; junction bases not matched to a gene: 6. The CDR3 sequence is CASSFTGTGYNSPLHF. The CDR3 DNA follows: TGTGCCAGCAGTTTCACCGGGACAGGTTATAATTCACCCCTCCACTTT.

The J gene is TRBJ2-3, the V gene TRBV5-4; TRBD2 aligns across 12 bases. V gave up 3 bases and J gave up 0 bases; unmatched junction bases: 11. Germline CDR1 is SGHNT and CDR2 is YYREEE (reference sequence). There are 19 residues in the CDR3. CDR3 sequence reads: CASSYGLAGGPVSTDTQYF. The DNA for the CDR3 is TGTGCCAGCAGCTATGGGCTAGCGGGGGGGCCCGTTAGCACAGATACGCAGTATTTT.